A single sample is the source of the 15 T cell receptor beta chains below, sequenced in a study of blood T cell repertoires in COVID-19. TCRdb keeps only in-frame clones here, not all; method: immunoSEQ multiplex PCR. Of hundreds of thousands of clones in the sample, approximately 88% were seen once. The specimen was peripheral blood. These receptors were collected from a woman aged 45-60 years with COVID-19, enrolled during active disease.

This clone was recorded once. V is TRBV7-8 and J is TRBJ1-1, with TRBD1 matching over 11 bases. Per germline, CDR1 SGHVS and CDR2 FQNEAQ. CDR3 length: 16 amino acids. The ends lost 5 bases at V and 3 bases at J; junction bases unmatched: 8. CDR3 region: CASSPGTGGMDTEAFF. The CDR3 nucleotides read TGTGCCAGCAGCCCGGGGACAGGGGGAATGGACACTGAAGCTTTCTTT.

This clone came up a few times. J is TRBJ1-1 and V is TRBV7-9, with a tentative D call TRBD1 (5 bases). Trimming removed 3 bases at V and 5 bases at J, with 19 bases between. The V gene's germline CDR1 is SEHNR and CDR2 FQNEAQ (reference sequence). The CDR3 length is 16 residues. The DNA of the CDR3 is TGTGCCAGCAGCTTCCAACCGGGACTGGGGGGTACTGAAGCTTTCTTT. It codes for CASSFQPGLGGTEAFF.

The chain employs TRBV27 and TRBJ2-4, with 7 bases lining up with TRBD2. J gave up 9 bases and V 6 bases, and 8 bases lay outside the gene matches. Germline V gene data show CDR1 as MNHEY and CDR2 as SMNVEV (reference sequence). The CDR3 covers 13 residues. The CDR3 reads CASSTGLGVIQYF. CDR3 coding DNA: TGTGCCAGCAGCACCGGACTAGGGGTCATTCAGTACTTC.

The chain employs TRBV7-3 and TRBJ2-3, with 9 bases identical to TRBD2. Trimming cost V 4 bases and J 0 bases; bases outside gene matches: 2. This CDR3 is built from 15 residues. In germline, CDR1 is SGHTA, CDR2 FQGTGA. CDR3 sequence: CASSSSGGSTDTQYF. The CDR3 nucleotides read TGTGCCAGCAGCTCGAGCGGGGGGAGCACAGATACGCAGTATTTT.

The chain carries TRBV5-1 and TRBJ1-4; 7 bases line up with TRBD1. This CDR3 spans 16 amino acids. The junction had 8 bases not matched to a gene; V was cut back by 1 base and J by 5 bases. Germline values: CDR1 SGHRS, CDR2 YFSETQ. This CDR3 reads CASSLSGTAPNEKLFF. The CDR3 DNA reads TGCGCCAGCAGCTTGTCCGGGACAGCTCCGAATGAAAAACTGTTTTTT.

This rearrangement joins TRBV19 to TRBJ2-1; 10 positions agree with TRBD1. V lost 3 bases, J lost 8 bases, and 10 bases stayed unmatched. CDR3 length: 16 residues. Germline V gives CDR1 LNHDA, CDR2 SQIVND (reference sequence). This CDR3 is CASSILPGTGEDEQFF. CDR3 bases: TGTGCCAGTAGTATCCTCCCCGGGACAGGGGAGGATGAGCAGTTCTTC. Full variable domain (missing parts from reference TRBV19 and TRBJ2-1): DGGITQSPKYLFRKEGQNVTLSCEQNLNHDAMYWYRQDPGQGLRLIYYSQIVNDFQKGDIAEGYSVSREKKESFPLTVTSAQKNPTAFYLCASSILPGTGEDEQFFGPGTRLTVL.

The chain recombines TRBV25-1 with TRBJ2-5; D gene unclear. Trimming pared 5 bases from V and 5 bases from J, leaving 6 bases between. Per the germline V gene, CDR1 is MGHDK and CDR2 is SYGVNS. The CDR3 extends over 11 amino acids. The CDR3 nucleotides read TGTGCCAGCAGTTATAGCGAGACCCAGTACTTC. Its translation is CASSYSETQYF.

The chain couples TRBV24-1 to TRBJ1-5; D is undetermined. The V end lost 0 bases, the J end lost 7 bases, and 9 bases lay between the germline ends. Germline V gene sequence: CDR1 KGHDR, CDR2 SFDVKD. The CDR3 sequence is 14 residues long. The CDR3 DNA follows: TGTGCCACCAGTGATTTGACATCCGAACAGCCCCAGCATTTT. It yields the protein CATSDLTSEQPQHF.

The chain employs TRBV7-9 and TRBJ1-3, with 7 bases identical to TRBD1. The ends lost 6 bases at V and 2 bases at J; junction bases unmatched: 4. Germline V gene sequence: CDR1 SEHNR, CDR2 FQNEAQ (reference sequence). CDR3 length: 14 amino acids. The CDR3 DNA is TGTGCCAGCAGATCCCAGGGGGCTGGAAACACCATATATTTT. Protein product: CASRSQGAGNTIYF.

The chain combines TRBV27 with TRBJ1-1; 11 bases agree with TRBD1. Losses at the gene ends were 9 bases for V and 6 bases for J; bases not matched to a gene: 12. Germline CDR1 reads MNHEY; CDR2 reads SMNVEV (reference sequence). CDR3 size: 15 residues. The CDR3 loop reads CASSGTGGKRSEAFF. The CDR3 bases are TGTGCCAGTTCAGGGACAGGGGGTAAAAGGTCTGAAGCTTTCTTT.

The chain combines TRBV6-5 with TRBJ2-6; D not resolved. V was cut by 8 bases and J by 0 bases, with 5 bases left in between. The CDR3 sequence is 13 residues long. The germline V gene encodes CDR1 MNHEY and CDR2 SVGAGI. CDR3 in DNA: TGTGCCAGCGAGGACTCTGGGGCCAACGTCCTGACTTTC. This translates into CASEDSGANVLTF.

This clone was seen only once. The V call is TRBV3-1 (or the pseudogene TRBV3-2), the J call TRBJ2-7; D call uncertain. CDR1 is LGHDT and CDR2 is YNNKEL in the germline V gene (reference sequence). This CDR3 is 15 amino acids long. V lost 1 base and J 3 bases, leaving 13 bases between the germline ends. The CDR3 protein is CASSQVYGPGYEQYF. Written as DNA, the CDR3 is TGTGCCAGCAGCCAAGTGTATGGCCCAGGCTACGAGCAGTACTTC.

This clone was detected only once. The gene calls are TRBV7-2 and TRBJ2-7, with a weak D call TRBD2 (5 bases). This CDR3 is built from 13 residues. Germline assignment: CDR1 SGHTA and CDR2 FQGNSA. Deletions cut 4 bases from V and 1 base from J, with 8 bases between. The CDR3 here is CASSYRESYEQYF. The CDR3, as DNA: TGTGCCAGCAGCTACCGGGAATCCTACGAGCAGTACTTC.

CDR3 residues: CASRADRIDTQYF. The CDR3 nucleotides are TGTGCCAGTAGGGCTGACAGGATCGATACGCAGTATTTT. The J gene is TRBJ2-3, the V gene TRBV19; tentative D call: TRBD1 (6 bases). V gave up 6 bases and J gave up 6 bases, with 13 bases separating them. CDR1 and CDR2 (germline): LNHDA, SQIVND (reference sequence). This CDR3 comprises 13 residues. The full variable domain, its missing parts supplied by reference TRBV19 and TRBJ2-3, is DGGITQSPKYLFRKEGQNVTLSCEQNLNHDAMYWYRQDPGQGLRLIYYSQIVNDFQKGDIAEGYSVSREKKESFPLTVTSAQKNPTAFYLCASRADRIDTQYFGPGTRLTVL.

V is TRBV28 and J is TRBJ1-2; a weak D match, TRBD1 (6 bases). Germline lookup yields CDR1 MDHEN and CDR2 SYDVKM. V shed 3 bases and J shed 4 bases, with 12 bases lying between them. The CDR3 has 14 residues. The CDR3 nucleotides are TGTGCCAGCAGTTTCAACAGGGTGATCTATGGCTACACCTTC. It is translated as CASSFNRVIYGYTF.